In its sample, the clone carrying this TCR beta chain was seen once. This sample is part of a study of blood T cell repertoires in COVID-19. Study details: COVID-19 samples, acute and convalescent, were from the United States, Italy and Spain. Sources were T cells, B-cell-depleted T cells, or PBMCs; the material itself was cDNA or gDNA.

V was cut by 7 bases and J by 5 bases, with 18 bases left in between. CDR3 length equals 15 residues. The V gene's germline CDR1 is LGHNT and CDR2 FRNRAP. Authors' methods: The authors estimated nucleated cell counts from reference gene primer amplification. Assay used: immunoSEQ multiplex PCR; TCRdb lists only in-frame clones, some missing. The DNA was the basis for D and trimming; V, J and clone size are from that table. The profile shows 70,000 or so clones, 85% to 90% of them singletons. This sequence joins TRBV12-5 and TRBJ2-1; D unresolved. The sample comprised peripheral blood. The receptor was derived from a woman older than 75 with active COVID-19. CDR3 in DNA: TGTGCTAGTGCCACGACTCAGCTCGTCGACAATGAGCAGTTCTTC. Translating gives CASATTQLVDNEQFF.